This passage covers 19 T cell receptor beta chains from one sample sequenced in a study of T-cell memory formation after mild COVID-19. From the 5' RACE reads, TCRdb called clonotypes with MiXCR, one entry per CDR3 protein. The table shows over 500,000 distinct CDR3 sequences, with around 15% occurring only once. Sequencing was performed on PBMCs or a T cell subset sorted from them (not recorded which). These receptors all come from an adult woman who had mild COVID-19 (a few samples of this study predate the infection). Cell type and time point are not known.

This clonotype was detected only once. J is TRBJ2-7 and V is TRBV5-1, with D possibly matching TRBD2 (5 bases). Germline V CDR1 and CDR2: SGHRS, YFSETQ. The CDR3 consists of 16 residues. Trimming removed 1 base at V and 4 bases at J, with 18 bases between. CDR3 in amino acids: CASSLLFSSVSYEQYF. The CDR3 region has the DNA TGCGCCAGCAGCTTGTTATTTAGTAGCGTGAGTTACGAGCAGTACTTC. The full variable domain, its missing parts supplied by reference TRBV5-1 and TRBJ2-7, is KAGVTQTPRYLIKTRGQQVTLSCSPISGHRSVSWYQQTPGQGLQFLFEYFSETQRNKGNFPGRFSGRQFSNSRSEMNVSTLELGDSALYLCASSLLFSSVSYEQYFGPGTRLTVT.

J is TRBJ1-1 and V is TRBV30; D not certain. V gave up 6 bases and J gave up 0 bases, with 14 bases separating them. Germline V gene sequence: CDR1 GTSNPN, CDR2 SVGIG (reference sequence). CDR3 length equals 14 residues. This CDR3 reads CACQTQLLNTEAFF. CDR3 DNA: TGTGCCTGTCAAACTCAGCTACTGAACACTGAAGCTTTCTTT.

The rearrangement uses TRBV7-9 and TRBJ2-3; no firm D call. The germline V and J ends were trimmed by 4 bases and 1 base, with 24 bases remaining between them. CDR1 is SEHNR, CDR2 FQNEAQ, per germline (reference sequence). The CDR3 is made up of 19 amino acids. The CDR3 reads CASSSTGSYSYLGTDTQYF. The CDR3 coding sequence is TGTGCCAGCAGCTCCACCGGGTCTTATTCGTACTTAGGCACAGATACGCAGTATTTT.

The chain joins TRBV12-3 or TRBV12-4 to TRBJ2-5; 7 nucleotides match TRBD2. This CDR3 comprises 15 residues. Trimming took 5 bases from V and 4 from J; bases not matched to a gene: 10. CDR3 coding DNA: TGTGCCAGCAGTCCCAGAGGTGGGAGGGTAGAGACCCAGTACTTC. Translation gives CASSPRGGRVETQYF.

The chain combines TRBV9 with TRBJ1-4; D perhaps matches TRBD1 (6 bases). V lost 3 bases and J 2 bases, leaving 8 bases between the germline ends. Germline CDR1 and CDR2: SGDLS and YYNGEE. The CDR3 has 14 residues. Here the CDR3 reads CASSEGETNEKLFF. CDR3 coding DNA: TGTGCCAGCAGCGAGGGGGAGACTAATGAAAAACTGTTTTTT.

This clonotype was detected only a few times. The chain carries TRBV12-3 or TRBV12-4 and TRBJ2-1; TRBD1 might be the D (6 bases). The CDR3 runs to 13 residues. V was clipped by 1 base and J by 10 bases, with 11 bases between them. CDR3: CASSLVTTGEQFF. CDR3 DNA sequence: TGTGCCAGCAGTTTAGTGACTACAGGGGAGCAGTTCTTC.

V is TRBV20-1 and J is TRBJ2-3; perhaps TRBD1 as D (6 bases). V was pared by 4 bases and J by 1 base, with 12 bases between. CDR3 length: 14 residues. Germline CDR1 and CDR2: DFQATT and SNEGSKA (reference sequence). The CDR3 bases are TGCAGTGCTACCAGACAGGCCCGCACAGATACGCAGTATTTT. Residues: CSATRQARTDTQYF.

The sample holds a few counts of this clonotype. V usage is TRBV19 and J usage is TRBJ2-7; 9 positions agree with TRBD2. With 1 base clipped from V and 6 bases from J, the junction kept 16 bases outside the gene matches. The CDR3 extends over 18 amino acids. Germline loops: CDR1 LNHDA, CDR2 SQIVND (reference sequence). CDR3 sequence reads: CASSIVAGRSGRSGEQYF. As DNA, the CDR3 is TGTGCCAGTAGTATAGTTGCGGGTCGCAGCGGGAGGTCAGGCGAGCAGTACTTC.

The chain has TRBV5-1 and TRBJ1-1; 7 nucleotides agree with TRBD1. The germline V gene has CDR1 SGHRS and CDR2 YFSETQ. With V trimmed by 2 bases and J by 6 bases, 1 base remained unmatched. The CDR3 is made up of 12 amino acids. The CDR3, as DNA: TGCGCCAGCAGCTTCGGACAGGCTGAAGCTTTCTTT. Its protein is CASSFGQAEAFF.

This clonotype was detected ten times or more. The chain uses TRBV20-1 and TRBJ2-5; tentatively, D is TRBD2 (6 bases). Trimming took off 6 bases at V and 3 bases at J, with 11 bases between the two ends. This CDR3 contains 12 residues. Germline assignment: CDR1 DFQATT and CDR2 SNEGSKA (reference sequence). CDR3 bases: TGCAGTGCGCCACGGGGGAAAGAGACCCAGTACTTC. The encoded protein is CSAPRGKETQYF.

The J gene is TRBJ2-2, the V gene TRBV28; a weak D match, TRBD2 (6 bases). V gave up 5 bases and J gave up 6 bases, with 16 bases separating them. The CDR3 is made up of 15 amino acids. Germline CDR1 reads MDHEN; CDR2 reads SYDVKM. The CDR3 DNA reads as TGTGCCAGCAGTCGAGATCAGGGACTTTCCGGGGAGCTGTTTTTT. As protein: CASSRDQGLSGELFF. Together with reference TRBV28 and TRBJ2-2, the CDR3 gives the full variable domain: DVKVTQSSRYLVKRTGEKVFLECVQDMDHENMFWYRQDPGLGLRLIYFSYDVKMKEKGDIPEGYSVSREKKERFSLILESASTNQTSMYLCASSRDQGLSGELFFGEGSRLTVL.

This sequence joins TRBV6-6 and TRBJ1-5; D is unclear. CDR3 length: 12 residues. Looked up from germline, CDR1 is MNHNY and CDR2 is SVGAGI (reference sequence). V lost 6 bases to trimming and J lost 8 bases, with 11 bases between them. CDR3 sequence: CASSHNLEPQHF. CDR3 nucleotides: TGTGCCAGCAGCCACAATTTAGAGCCCCAGCATTTT.

CDR3: CASSPEQVFHEQYF. The CDR3 region has the DNA TGTGCCAGTAGTCCAGAACAGGTCTTCCACGAGCAGTACTTC. V and J are TRBV19 and TRBJ2-7, with D possibly TRBD1 on 5 matching bases. The ends were cut back, 5 bases at V and 5 bases at J, with 16 bases in the middle. The CDR3 runs 14 residues. The V gene's germline CDR1 is LNHDA and CDR2 SQIVND (reference sequence).

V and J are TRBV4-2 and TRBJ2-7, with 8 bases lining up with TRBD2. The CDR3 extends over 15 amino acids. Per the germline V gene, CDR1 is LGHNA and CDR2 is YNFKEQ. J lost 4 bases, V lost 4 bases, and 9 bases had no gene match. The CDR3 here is CASSLELAGPYEQYF. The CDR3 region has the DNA TGTGCCAGCAGCCTCGAGTTAGCGGGACCATACGAGCAGTACTTC.

The CDR3 sequence is CASRSGPEKLFF. CDR3 nucleotide sequence: TGTGCCAGCAGAAGCGGCCCCGAAAAACTGTTTTTT. The V and J genes are TRBV6-5 and TRBJ1-4; D remains unclear. Trimming pared 6 bases from V and 8 bases from J, leaving 10 bases between. Germline values: CDR1 MNHEY, CDR2 SVGAGI. CDR3 size: 12 residues.

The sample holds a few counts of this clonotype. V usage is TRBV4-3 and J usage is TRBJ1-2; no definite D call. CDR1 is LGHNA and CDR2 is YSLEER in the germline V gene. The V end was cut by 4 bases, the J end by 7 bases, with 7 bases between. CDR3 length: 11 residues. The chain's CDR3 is CASSREGGYTF. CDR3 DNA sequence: TGCGCCAGCAGCCGGGAAGGTGGCTACACCTTC.

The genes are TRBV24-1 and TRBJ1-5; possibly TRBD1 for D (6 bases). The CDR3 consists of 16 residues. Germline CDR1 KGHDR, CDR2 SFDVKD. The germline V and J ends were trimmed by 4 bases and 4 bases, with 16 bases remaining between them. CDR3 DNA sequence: TGTGCCACCAGTGACCCCAGGGTGGGGGCGAATCAGCCCCAGCATTTT. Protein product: CATSDPRVGANQPQHF.

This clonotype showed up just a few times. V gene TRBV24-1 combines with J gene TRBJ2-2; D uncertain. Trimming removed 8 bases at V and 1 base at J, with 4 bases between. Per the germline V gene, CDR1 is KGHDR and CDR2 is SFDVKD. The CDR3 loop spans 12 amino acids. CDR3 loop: CATKGNTGELFF. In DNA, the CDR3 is TGTGCCACCAAGGGGAACACCGGGGAGCTGTTTTTT.

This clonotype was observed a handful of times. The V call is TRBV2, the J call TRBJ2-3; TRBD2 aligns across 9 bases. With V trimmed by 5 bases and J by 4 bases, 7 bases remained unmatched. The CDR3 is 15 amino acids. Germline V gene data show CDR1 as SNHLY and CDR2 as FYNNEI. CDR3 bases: TGTGCCAGCAGTTTTAGCGGGAGATTCGCAGATACGCAGTATTTT. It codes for CASSFSGRFADTQYF.